These 19 T cell receptor beta chains were all obtained from the same sample, sequenced in a study of blood T cell repertoires in COVID-19. The table came from immunoSEQ multiplex PCR; TCRdb's copy has only in-frame clones and leaves some out. The sample carries fewer than 20,000 clones, approximately 86% recorded once. Sequenced input: peripheral blood. The receptors shown here come from a human donor in a cohort sampled during active COVID-19.

The J gene is TRBJ2-3, the V gene TRBV5-1, with a weak D call TRBD2 (5 bases). V lost 3 bases to trimming and J lost 2 bases, with 16 bases between them. In germline, CDR1 is SGHRS, CDR2 YFSETQ. The CDR3 spans 16 residues. The chain's CDR3 is CASSSALDWNTDTQYF. Here the CDR3 DNA reads TGCGCCAGCAGCTCCGCCCTGGACTGGAACACAGATACGCAGTATTTT.

V and J are TRBV5-4 and TRBJ2-3; D gene unclear. CDR1 SGHNT and CDR2 YYREEE come from the germline V gene (reference sequence). The CDR3 is 14 amino acids. The V gene lost 0 bases and the J gene lost 0 bases, with 5 bases spanning the gap. The DNA for the CDR3 is TGTGCCAGCAGCTTGGACGGGAGCACAGATACGCAGTATTTT. It codes for CASSLDGSTDTQYF. The full variable domain, rest sourced from reference TRBV5-4 and TRBJ2-3, is ETGVTQSPTHLIKTRGQQVTLRCSSQSGHNTVSWYQQALGQGPQFIFQYYREEENGRGNFPPRFSGLQFPNYSSELNVNALELDDSALYLCASSLDGSTDTQYFGPGTRLTVL.

A single count supports this clone. The J gene is TRBJ1-6, the V gene TRBV4-2; TRBD1 matches at 8 bases. The J segment lost 0 bases and the V segment lost 3 bases, leaving 10 bases of the junction unmatched. From germline, CDR1 is LGHNA and CDR2 YNFKEQ. CDR3 length: 19 residues. The CDR3 nucleotides are TGTGCCAGCAGCCAGAGCTACCGGGACAGGTCCTCCTATAATTCACCCCTCCACTTT. It encodes CASSQSYRDRSSYNSPLHF.

The CDR3 nucleotides are TGTGCCAGCAGTCCCCAATGGACAGCTCTGAACACCGGGGAGCTGTTTTTT. It specifies CASSPQWTALNTGELFF. The rearrangement links TRBV27 to TRBJ2-2; D is perhaps TRBD1 (6 bases). The CDR3 extends over 17 amino acids. Germline V gene lookup returns CDR1 MNHEY and CDR2 SMNVEV (reference sequence). V was trimmed by 5 bases and J by 1 base, leaving 17 bases between them.

This clone was seen more than once but under ten times. Mismatch with germline at one junction end may stem from a read error. V is TRBV6-6 and J is TRBJ2-3, with D possibly being TRBD2 (6 bases). Germline CDR1 reads MNHNY; CDR2 reads SVGAGI (reference sequence). The CDR3 covers 14 residues. The CDR3 DNA follows: TGTGCCGGCAGCGTGGCGGGATTCGCAGATACGCAGTATTTT. Translating it yields CAGSVAGFADTQYF.

The J gene is TRBJ2-3, the V gene TRBV11-2; no clear D gene. The V gene lost 1 base and the J gene lost 0 bases, with 8 bases spanning the gap. From germline, CDR1 is SGHAT and CDR2 FQNNGV. The CDR3 has 15 amino acids. In DNA, the CDR3 is TGTGCCAGCAGCTTAGGCGTACCCAGCACAGATACGCAGTATTTT. It yields the protein CASSLGVPSTDTQYF. The whole variable domain, filled in from reference TRBV11-2 and TRBJ2-3, reads EAGVAQSPRYKIIEKRQSVAFWCNPISGHATLYWYQQILGQGPKLLIQFQNNGVVDDSQLPKDRFSAERLKGVDSTLKIQPAKLEDSAVYLCASSLGVPSTDTQYFGPGTRLTVL.

The DNA for the CDR3 is TGCGCCAGCAGCGCGTCGATTCAACTAGCGGGGGCCTCCAATGAGCAGTTCTTC. Translation gives CASSASIQLAGASNEQFF. The gene calls are TRBV5-1 and TRBJ2-1, with 11 bases aligning to TRBD2. Germline lookup yields CDR1 SGHRS and CDR2 YFSETQ. J was trimmed by 6 bases and V by 4 bases; bases with no gene match: 15. This CDR3 contains 18 residues.

The chain couples TRBV30 to TRBJ2-1, with 7 bases lining up with TRBD1. J lost 7 bases, V lost 4 bases, and 7 bases had no gene match. Germline values: CDR1 GTSNPN, CDR2 SVGIG (reference sequence). The CDR3 sequence is 13 residues long. DNA for the CDR3: TGTGCCTGGAATCCCGGGACAGTAAATGAGCAGTTCTTC. Protein: CAWNPGTVNEQFF.

The chain links TRBV5-1 to TRBJ2-3; D might be TRBD2 (6 bases). The germline V gene encodes CDR1 SGHRS and CDR2 YFSETQ. This CDR3 is 15 amino acids long. Trimming took off 4 bases at V and 0 bases at J, with 12 bases between the two ends. The CDR3 DNA follows: TGCGCCAGCAGCATTAGCGGAGACAGCACAGATACGCAGTATTTT. Amino acid sequence: CASSISGDSTDTQYF.

The chain recombines TRBV27 with TRBJ1-2; no reliable D call. Per germline, CDR1 MNHEY and CDR2 SMNVEV (reference sequence). The CDR3 runs 14 residues. The V end was cut by 4 bases, the J end by 4 bases, with 13 bases between. The CDR3 reads CASSSWLSGYGYTF. The CDR3 coding sequence is TGTGCCAGCAGTTCCTGGTTGTCGGGCTATGGCTACACCTTC.

The table lists this clone with a count of one. The chain employs TRBV7-9 and TRBJ2-5; possibly TRBD2 for D (6 bases). Germline CDR1 is SEHNR and CDR2 is FQNEAQ (reference sequence). CDR3 length: 12 residues. Trimming took 11 bases from V and 0 from J, leaving 10 bases between them. CDR3 sequence reads: CASRDHQETQYF. In DNA form, the CDR3 reads TGTGCCTCGCGGGACCACCAAGAGACCCAGTACTTC. The full variable domain, its missing parts supplied by reference TRBV7-9 and TRBJ2-5, is DTGVSQNPRHKITKRGQNVTFRCDPISEHNRLYWYRQTLGQGPEFLTYFQNEAQLEKSRLLSDRFSAERPKGSFSTLEIQRTEQGDSAMYLCASRDHQETQYFGPGTRLLVL.

The CDR3 DNA follows: TGCGCCAGCAGCTTGGATTCCAGGGTGAACTATGGCTACACCTTC. It yields the protein CASSLDSRVNYGYTF. The rearrangement links TRBV5-1 to TRBJ1-2, with D possibly being TRBD1 (5 bases). V was shortened by 0 bases and J by 2 bases, with 11 bases between the two germline ends. The CDR3 has 15 amino acids. Germline CDR1 is SGHRS and CDR2 is YFSETQ.

The V gene is TRBV13, the J gene TRBJ1-2; maybe TRBD1 (5 bases). CDR1 is PRHDT, CDR2 FYEKMQ, per germline (reference sequence). This CDR3 has 14 amino acids. V gave up 6 bases and J gave up 8 bases, with 19 bases separating them. The CDR3 nucleotides read TGTGCCAGCAGACCCTTGGGTAGGGACTTAGGCTACACCTTC. This codes for CASRPLGRDLGYTF.

Within the sample, this clone is medium-sized. The chain links TRBV27 to TRBJ2-5, with a tentative D call TRBD2 (6 bases). Per the germline V gene, CDR1 is MNHEY and CDR2 is SMNVEV (reference sequence). The CDR3 is 15 residues long. V was trimmed by 6 bases and J by 2 bases, leaving 16 bases between them. The CDR3 DNA follows: TGTGCCAGCAGCGAGCGGGCACCCAATCAAGAGACCCAGTACTTC. Protein product: CASSERAPNQETQYF.

The chain joins TRBV5-4 to TRBJ1-1, with D possibly TRBD1 on 6 matching bases. Germline V gene lookup returns CDR1 SGHNT and CDR2 YYREEE (reference sequence). This CDR3 is 16 amino acids long. Trimming cost V 4 bases and J 3 bases, with 19 bases left between them. The CDR3 loop is CASSRPLGGEYTEAFF. As DNA, the CDR3 is TGTGCCAGCAGCCGTCCCCTTGGGGGCGAGTACACTGAAGCTTTCTTT.

This clone was counted a single time. This chain's CDR3 is CASSIVRVAENTEAFF. The DNA for the CDR3 is TGTGCCAGTAGTATTGTCCGGGTGGCTGAGAACACTGAAGCTTTCTTT. The rearrangement uses TRBV19 and TRBJ1-1, with D unclear. The CDR3 runs to 16 residues. CDR1 and CDR2 from the germline V gene are LNHDA and SQIVND (reference sequence). V was pared by 3 bases and J by 1 base, with 15 bases between.

This clone was observed a handful of times. CDR3 sequence reads: CASSLGPPGGTSTDTQYF. Here the CDR3 DNA reads TGTGCCAGCAGCTTGGGCCCCCCGGGCGGGACTAGCACAGATACGCAGTATTTT. The V gene is TRBV5-4, the J gene TRBJ2-3; TRBD2 might be the D (6 bases). CDR1 SGHNT and CDR2 YYREEE come from the germline V gene (reference sequence). Trimming pared 0 bases from V and 0 bases from J, leaving 17 bases between. The CDR3 is made up of 18 amino acids.

The rearrangement joins TRBV6-6 to TRBJ2-5; 9 bases line up with TRBD2. This CDR3 region has 13 residues. The V gene's germline CDR1 is MNHNY and CDR2 SVGAGI (reference sequence). V lost 11 bases and J lost 5; bases outside the gene matches: 9. The CDR3 loop reads CALGAGGGETQYF. The CDR3 DNA reads as TGTGCCTTGGGGGCGGGAGGGGGTGAGACCCAGTACTTC.

The V call is TRBV6-5, the J call TRBJ1-5; possible D gene TRBD1, 5 bases. Per the germline V gene, CDR1 is MNHEY and CDR2 is SVGAGI. This CDR3 is 14 amino acids long. V was pared by 10 bases and J by 2 bases, with 15 bases between. For the CDR3, the DNA is TGTGCCACCTGGGGGGGGGATGGCAATCAGCCCCAGCATTTT. Translating gives CATWGGDGNQPQHF.